This TCR beta chain is drawn from a study of CD8 T cells in ankylosing spondylitis. Study-level results: Reports say disease-linked clones showed up significantly more in matched ankylosing spondylitis synovial fluid. Some of the motif variants had earlier been found in reactive arthritis patients' fluid and blood. There was a TCR beta motif, made of several highly homologous variants, that appeared characteristic of ankylosing spondylitis blood.

The CDR3 is 15 amino acids. In germline, CDR1 is MNHEY, CDR2 SMNVEV (reference sequence). V lost 3 bases to trimming and J lost 7 bases, with 15 bases between them. To note about this clonotype: Its antigen is unidentified.

TCRdb recomputed calls from the 5' RACE reads with MiXCR, one row per CDR3 protein. Of about 270,000 distinct CDR3 sequences listed, approximately 30% were seen once; the top ten hold 4% to 5.5%. This chain uses TRBV27 with TRBJ2-2, with D tentatively TRBD1 (5 bases). The sequenced sample consisted of blood, either unsorted or a sorted T cell fraction (not recorded which). The TCR originated in a male donor with ankylosing spondylitis or in good health (not recorded which). The CDR3 loop is CASSFDTGSSGELFF. CDR3 in DNA: TGTGCCAGCAGTTTTGATACAGGCAGTAGCGGGGAGCTGTTTTTT.